This record concerns one T cell receptor (beta chain) sequence. The antigen is undetermined. Germline V gives CDR1 LNHDA, CDR2 SQIVND (reference sequence). The CDR3 is made up of 13 amino acids. Deletions cut 6 bases from V and 6 bases from J, with 13 bases between. The data were obtained in a study of cytomegalovirus exposure and HLA in healthy donors. Study-level information: Of the donors genotyped, several hundred in all, around 77% fell in the Caucasian-associated ancestry cluster.

PCR amplification relied on 60 Vbeta primers (plus 13 Jbeta primers). This table comes from immunoSEQ multiplex PCR, and its TCRdb copy is limited to in-frame clones, with some not included. The sample consists of 100,000 to 150,000 clones, about four fifths of them appearing once. Broader study findings: As a later analysis revealed, most CMV-associated TCR beta chains appeared HLA-restricted. Indistinguishability led to the exclusion of some V segments, TRBV6-2 and TRBV6-3 included.

The TCR was taken from a woman in her forties in good health and CMV-seropositive. This chain links TRBV19 with TRBJ2-3; TRBD2 might be the D (5 bases). The sample was PBMCs. For the CDR3, the DNA is TGTGCCAGTAGAACCGGGGTACCCGATACGCAGTATTTT. This translates into CASRTGVPDTQYF.